This T cell receptor beta chain was sequenced during a study of cytomegalovirus exposure and HLA in healthy donors. The PCR ran on 60 Vbeta and 13 Jbeta primers. Clones were sequenced by immunoSEQ multiplex PCR, and TCRdb holds only the in-frame ones, with some missing. The sample shows some 140,000 clones, 79% of them seen only once. The CDR3 spans 18 residues. J lost 3 bases, V lost 3 bases, and 6 bases had no gene match. Germline V gene data show CDR1 as ENHRY and CDR2 as SYGVKD. Broader study findings: Several top significant clusters appeared, in a later analysis, to be linked to common viral pathogens. In a later analysis, DRB1 alleles had the most associated TCRs; HLA-C alleles the fewest.

On this clone: Its target is not known.

The chain has TRBV10-3 and TRBJ2-6, with TRBD1 identical over 12 bases. This clonotype was sampled from a male donor in good health and CMV-seronegative. Sample: PBMCs. The CDR3 protein is CAISDARDRGHGANVLTF. The CDR3 DNA is TGTGCCATCAGTGACGCCCGGGACAGGGGGCATGGGGCCAACGTCCTGACTTTC.